This TCR beta chain was obtained from a study of Ad26.COV2.S vaccination and SARS-CoV-2 variants. Treatment in this sample: around 19 received Ad26.COV2.S at low or high dose, single or two shots; 5 received placebo; per-sample allocation not given. On day 63 after the first injection, vaccine and placebo recipients gave samples. Notes on this clone: The antigen remains undetermined.

Clones were read by immunoSEQ multiplex PCR, and TCRdb kept only the in-frame ones, dropping some. Of around 270,000 clones in the sample, around nine tenths were seen once. General study results and limits: Total responses of T cells may have been underestimated by the analyses of TCR breadth and depth.

Looked up from germline, CDR1 is SGHDN and CDR2 is FVKESK. The CDR3 runs to 16 residues. Trimming removed 2 bases from V and 7 bases from J; junction bases left unmatched: 10. The origin of this receptor is a person aged 18 to 65 who received the Ad26.COV2.S COVID-19 vaccine or a placebo. The rearrangement links TRBV14 to TRBJ2-2, with TRBD2 matching 7 bases. Sequenced material: peripheral blood, taken in a trial of Ad26.COV2.S vaccine versus placebo. The CDR3 bases are TGTGCCAGCAGCCAACGCCGGACTAGTTCCCACGGGGAGCTGTTTTTT. Amino acid sequence: CASSQRRTSSHGELFF.